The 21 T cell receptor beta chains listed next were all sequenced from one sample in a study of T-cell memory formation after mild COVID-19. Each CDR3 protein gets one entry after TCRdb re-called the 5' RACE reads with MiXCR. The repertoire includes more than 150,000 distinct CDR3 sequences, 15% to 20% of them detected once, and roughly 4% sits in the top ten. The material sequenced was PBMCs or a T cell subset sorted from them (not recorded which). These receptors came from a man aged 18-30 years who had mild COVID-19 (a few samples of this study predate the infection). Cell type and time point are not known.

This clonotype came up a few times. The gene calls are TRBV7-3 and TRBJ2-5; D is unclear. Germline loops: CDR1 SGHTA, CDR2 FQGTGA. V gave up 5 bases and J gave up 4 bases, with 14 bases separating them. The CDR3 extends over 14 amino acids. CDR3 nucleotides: TGTGCCAGCAGCCCTCTGGGGTCGAGAGAGACCCAGTACTTC. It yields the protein CASSPLGSRETQYF.

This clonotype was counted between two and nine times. CDR3 in DNA: TGCAGTGCCAGGACCGCCGGCCGGGGGATCCATGAAGCTTTCTTT. It yields the protein CSARTAGRGIHEAFF. The V gene is TRBV20-1, the J gene TRBJ1-1, with D tentatively TRBD1 (5 bases). This CDR3 is built from 15 residues. Germline V gene sequence: CDR1 DFQATT, CDR2 SNEGSKA (reference sequence). The ends were cut back, 6 bases at V and 7 bases at J, with 24 bases in the middle.

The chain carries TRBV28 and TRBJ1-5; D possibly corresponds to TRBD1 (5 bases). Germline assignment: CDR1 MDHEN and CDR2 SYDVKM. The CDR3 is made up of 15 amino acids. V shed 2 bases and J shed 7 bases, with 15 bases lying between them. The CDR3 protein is CASSLVGAYVQPQHF. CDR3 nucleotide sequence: TGTGCCAGCAGTTTAGTAGGGGCATACGTGCAGCCCCAGCATTTT.

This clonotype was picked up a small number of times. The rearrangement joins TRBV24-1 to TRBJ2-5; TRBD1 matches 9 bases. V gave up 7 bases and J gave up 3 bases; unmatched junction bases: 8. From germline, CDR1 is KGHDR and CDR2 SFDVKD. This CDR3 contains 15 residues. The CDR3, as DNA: TGTGCCACCAGCCCGGGACAGGGCGGGGAAGAGACCCAGTACTTC. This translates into CATSPGQGGEETQYF.

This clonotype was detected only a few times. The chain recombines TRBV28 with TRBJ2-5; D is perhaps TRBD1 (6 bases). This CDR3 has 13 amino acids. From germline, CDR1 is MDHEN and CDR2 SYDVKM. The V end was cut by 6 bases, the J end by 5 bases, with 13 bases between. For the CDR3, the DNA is TGTGCCAGCAGGCGCCAGGGGTTTGAGACCCAGTACTTC. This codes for CASRRQGFETQYF.

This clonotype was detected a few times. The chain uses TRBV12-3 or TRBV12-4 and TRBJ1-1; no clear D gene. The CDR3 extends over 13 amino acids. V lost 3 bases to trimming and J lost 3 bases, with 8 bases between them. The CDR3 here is CASSFVDYTEAFF. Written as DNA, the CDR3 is TGTGCCAGCAGTTTTGTAGATTACACTGAAGCTTTCTTT.

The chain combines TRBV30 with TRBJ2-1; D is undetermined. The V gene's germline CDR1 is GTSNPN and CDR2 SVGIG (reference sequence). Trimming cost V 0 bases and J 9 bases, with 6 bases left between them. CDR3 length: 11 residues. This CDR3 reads CAWSVRIEQFF. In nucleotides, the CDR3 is TGTGCCTGGAGTGTTAGGATTGAGCAGTTCTTC.

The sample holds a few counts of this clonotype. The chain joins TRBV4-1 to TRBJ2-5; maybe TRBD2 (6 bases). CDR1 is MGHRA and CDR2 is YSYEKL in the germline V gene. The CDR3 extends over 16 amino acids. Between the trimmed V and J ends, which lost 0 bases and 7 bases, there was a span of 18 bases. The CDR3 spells CASSQDIRESWRTQYF. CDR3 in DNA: TGCGCCAGCAGCCAAGACATTCGGGAGTCCTGGCGGACCCAGTACTTC.

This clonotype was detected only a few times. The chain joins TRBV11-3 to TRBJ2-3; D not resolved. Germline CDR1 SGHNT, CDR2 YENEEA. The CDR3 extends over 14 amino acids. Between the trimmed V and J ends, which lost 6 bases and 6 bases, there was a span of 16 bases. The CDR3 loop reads CASSPKGTVDTQYF. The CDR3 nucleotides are TGTGCCAGCAGTCCAAAGGGCACGGTGGATACGCAGTATTTT.

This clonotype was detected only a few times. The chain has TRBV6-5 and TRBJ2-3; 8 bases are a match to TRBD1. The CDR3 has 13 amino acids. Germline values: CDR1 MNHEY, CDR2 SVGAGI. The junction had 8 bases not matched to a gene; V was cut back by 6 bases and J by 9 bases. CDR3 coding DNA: TGTGCCAGCAGCTATTTCGACAGGGGCACGCAGTATTTT. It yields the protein CASSYFDRGTQYF.

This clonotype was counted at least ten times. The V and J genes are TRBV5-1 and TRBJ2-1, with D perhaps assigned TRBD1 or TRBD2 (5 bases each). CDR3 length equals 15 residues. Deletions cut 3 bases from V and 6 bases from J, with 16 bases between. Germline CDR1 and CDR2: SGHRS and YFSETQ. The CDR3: CASSSRGDGTNEQFF. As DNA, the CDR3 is TGCGCCAGCAGCTCCCGAGGGGACGGGACCAATGAGCAGTTCTTC. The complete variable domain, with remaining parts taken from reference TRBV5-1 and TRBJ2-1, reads KAGVTQTPRYLIKTRGQQVTLSCSPISGHRSVSWYQQTPGQGLQFLFEYFSETQRNKGNFPGRFSGRQFSNSRSEMNVSTLELGDSALYLCASSSRGDGTNEQFFGPGTRLTVL.

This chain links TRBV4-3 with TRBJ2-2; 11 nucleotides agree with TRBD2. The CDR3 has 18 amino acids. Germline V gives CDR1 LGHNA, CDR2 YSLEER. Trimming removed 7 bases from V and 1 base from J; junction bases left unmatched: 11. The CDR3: CASTRWSSGGVNTGELFF. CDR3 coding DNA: TGCGCCAGCACCCGGTGGAGTAGCGGGGGGGTGAACACCGGGGAGCTGTTTTTT.

In DNA, the CDR3 is TGCGCCAGCAGCCTGGGACACCTGGACGAGCAGTACTTC. The encoded protein is CASSLGHLDEQYF. The chain is built from TRBV5-1 and TRBJ2-7, with a possible D match to TRBD1 (6 bases). Germline lookup yields CDR1 SGHRS and CDR2 YFSETQ. Trimming took 4 bases from V and 5 from J, leaving 13 bases between them. The CDR3 covers 13 residues.

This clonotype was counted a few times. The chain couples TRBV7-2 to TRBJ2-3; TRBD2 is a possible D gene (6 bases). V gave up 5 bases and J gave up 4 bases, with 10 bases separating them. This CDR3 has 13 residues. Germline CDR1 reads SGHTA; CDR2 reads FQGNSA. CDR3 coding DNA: TGTGCCAGCAGCCCATCTAGCGCAGATACGCAGTATTTT. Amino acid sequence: CASSPSSADTQYF.

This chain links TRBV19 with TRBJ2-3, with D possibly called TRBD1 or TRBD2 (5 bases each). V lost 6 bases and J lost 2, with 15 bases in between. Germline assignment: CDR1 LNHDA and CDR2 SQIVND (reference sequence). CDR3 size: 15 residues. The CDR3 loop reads CASRPPGTSTDTQYF. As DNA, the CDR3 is TGTGCCAGTAGGCCGCCGGGGACCTCCACAGATACGCAGTATTTT.

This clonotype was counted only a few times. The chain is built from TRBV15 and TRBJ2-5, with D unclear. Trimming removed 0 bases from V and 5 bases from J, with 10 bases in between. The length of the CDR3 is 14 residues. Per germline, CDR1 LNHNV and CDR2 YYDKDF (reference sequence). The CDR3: CATSRDQATETQYF. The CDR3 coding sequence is TGTGCCACCAGCAGAGATCAAGCAACGGAGACCCAGTACTTC.

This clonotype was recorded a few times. Written as DNA, the CDR3 is TGTGCCAGCAGCCCCGACGGGAGGACCCAGTACTTC. This translates into CASSPDGRTQYF. The chain has TRBV11-2 and TRBJ2-5; a possible D gene is TRBD2 (6 bases). Looked up from germline, CDR1 is SGHAT and CDR2 is FQNNGV. The CDR3 runs to 12 residues. V lost 5 bases, J lost 7 bases, and 11 bases lay in between. Combining the CDR3 with reference TRBV11-2 and TRBJ2-5 gives the whole variable domain EAGVAQSPRYKIIEKRQSVAFWCNPISGHATLYWYQQILGQGPKLLIQFQNNGVVDDSQLPKDRFSAERLKGVDSTLKIQPAKLEDSAVYLCASSPDGRTQYFGPGTRLLVL.

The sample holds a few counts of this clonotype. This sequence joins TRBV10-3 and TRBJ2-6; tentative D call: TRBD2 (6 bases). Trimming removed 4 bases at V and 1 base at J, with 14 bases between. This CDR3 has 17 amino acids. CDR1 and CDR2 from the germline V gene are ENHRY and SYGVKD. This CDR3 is CAISAGPAGSGANVLTF. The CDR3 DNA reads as TGTGCCATCAGTGCGGGCCCGGCGGGGTCTGGGGCCAACGTCCTGACTTTC.

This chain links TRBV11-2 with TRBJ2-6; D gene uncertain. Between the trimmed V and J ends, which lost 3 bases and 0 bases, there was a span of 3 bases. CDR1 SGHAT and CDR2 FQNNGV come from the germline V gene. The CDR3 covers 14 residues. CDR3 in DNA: TGTGCCAGCAGCTTCGACTCTGGGGCCAACGTCCTGACTTTC. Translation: CASSFDSGANVLTF.

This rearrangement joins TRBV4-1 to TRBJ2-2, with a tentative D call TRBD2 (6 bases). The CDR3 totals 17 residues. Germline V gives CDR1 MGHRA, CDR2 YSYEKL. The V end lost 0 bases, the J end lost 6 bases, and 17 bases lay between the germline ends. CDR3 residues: CASSQDRSKEGAGELFF. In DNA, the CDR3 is TGCGCCAGCAGCCAAGATCGGTCCAAGGAGGGAGCCGGGGAGCTGTTTTTT.

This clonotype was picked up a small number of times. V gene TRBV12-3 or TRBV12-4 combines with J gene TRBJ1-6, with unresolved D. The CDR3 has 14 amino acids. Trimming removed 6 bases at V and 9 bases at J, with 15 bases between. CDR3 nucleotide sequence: TGTGCCAGCAGCCCCGGAAGGACTGGTTCACCCCTCCACTTT. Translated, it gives CASSPGRTGSPLHF.